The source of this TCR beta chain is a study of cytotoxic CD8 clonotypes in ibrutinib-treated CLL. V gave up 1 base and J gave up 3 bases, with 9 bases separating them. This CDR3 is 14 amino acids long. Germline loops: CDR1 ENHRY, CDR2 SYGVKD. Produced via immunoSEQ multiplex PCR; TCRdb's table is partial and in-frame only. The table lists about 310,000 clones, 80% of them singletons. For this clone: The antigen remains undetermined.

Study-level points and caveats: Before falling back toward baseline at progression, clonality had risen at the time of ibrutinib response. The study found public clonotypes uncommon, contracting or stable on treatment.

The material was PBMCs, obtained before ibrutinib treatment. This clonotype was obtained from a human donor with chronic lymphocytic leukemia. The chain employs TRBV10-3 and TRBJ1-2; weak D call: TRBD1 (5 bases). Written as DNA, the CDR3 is TGTGCCATCAGTGAGTTGGCGGGGGACTATGGCTACACCTTC. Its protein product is CAISELAGDYGYTF.